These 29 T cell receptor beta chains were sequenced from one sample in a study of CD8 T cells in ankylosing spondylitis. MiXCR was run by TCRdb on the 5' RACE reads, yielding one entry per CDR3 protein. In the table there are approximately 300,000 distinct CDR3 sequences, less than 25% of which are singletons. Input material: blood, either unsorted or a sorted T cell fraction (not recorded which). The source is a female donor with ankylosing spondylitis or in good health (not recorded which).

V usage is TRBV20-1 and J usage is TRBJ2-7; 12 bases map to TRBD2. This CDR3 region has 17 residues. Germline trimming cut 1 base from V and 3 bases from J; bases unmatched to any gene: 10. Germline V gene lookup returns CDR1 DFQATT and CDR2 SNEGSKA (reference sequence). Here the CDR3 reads CSARGGTRTSGNYEQYF. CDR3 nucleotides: TGCAGTGCTAGAGGGGGGACCCGGACTAGCGGGAACTACGAGCAGTACTTC.

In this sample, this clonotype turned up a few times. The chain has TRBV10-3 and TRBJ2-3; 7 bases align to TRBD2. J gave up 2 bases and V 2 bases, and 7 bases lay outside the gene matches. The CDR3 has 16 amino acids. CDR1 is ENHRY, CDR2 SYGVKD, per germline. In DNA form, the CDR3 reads TGTGCCATCAGTGAGGGGGGGGGACGGATCACAGATACGCAGTATTTT. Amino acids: CAISEGGGRITDTQYF.

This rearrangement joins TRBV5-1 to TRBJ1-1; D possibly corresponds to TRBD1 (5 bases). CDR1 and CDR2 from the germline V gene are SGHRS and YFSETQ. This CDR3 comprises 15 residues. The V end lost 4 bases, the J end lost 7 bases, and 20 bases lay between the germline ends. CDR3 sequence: CASSPLVGTGGEAFF. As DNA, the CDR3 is TGCGCCAGCAGCCCCCTCGTGGGCACGGGGGGTGAAGCTTTCTTT.

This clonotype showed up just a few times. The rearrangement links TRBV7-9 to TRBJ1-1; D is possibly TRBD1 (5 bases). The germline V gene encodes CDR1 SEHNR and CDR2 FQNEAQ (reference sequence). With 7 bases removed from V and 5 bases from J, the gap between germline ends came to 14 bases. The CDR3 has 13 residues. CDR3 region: CASTDMKGTEAFF. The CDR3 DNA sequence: TGTGCCAGCACCGATATGAAGGGGACTGAAGCTTTCTTT.

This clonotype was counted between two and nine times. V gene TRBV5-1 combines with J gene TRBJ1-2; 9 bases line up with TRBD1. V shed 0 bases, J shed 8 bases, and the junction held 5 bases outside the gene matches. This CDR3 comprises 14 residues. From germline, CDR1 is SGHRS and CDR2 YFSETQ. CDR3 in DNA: TGCGCCAGCAGCTTGGCGAGGGACAGGGACGGCTACACCTTC. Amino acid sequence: CASSLARDRDGYTF. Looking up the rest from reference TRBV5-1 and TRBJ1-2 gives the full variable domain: KAGVTQTPRYLIKTRGQQVTLSCSPISGHRSVSWYQQTPGQGLQFLFEYFSETQRNKGNFPGRFSGRQFSNSRSEMNVSTLELGDSALYLCASSLARDRDGYTFGSGTRLTVV.

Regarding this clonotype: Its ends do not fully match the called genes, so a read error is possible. The CDR3 region is CSARTGGQETQYF. Here the CDR3 DNA reads TGCAGTGCCAGGACAGGGGGCCAAGAGACCCAGTATTTC. This chain links TRBV20-1 with TRBJ2-5, with 11 bases aligning to TRBD1. CDR1 is DFQATT and CDR2 is SNEGSKA in the germline V gene (reference sequence). CDR3 length equals 13 residues.

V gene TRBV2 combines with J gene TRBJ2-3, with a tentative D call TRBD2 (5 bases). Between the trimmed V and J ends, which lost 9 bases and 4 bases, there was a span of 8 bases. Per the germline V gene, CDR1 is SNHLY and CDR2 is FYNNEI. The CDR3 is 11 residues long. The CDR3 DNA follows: TGTGCCAGACTAGTTGCAGATACGCAGTATTTT. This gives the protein CARLVADTQYF. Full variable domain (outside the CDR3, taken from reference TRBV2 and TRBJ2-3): EPEVTQTPSHQVTQMGQEVILRCVPISNHLYFYWYRQILGQKVEFLVSFYNNEISEKSEIFDDQFSVERPDGSNFTLKIRSTKLEDSAMYFCARLVADTQYFGPGTRLTVL.

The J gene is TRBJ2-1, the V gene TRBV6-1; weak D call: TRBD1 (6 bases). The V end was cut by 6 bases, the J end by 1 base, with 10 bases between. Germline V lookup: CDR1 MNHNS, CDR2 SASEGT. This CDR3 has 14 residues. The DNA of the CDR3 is TGTGCCAGCAGGCGACAGGATTCCTACAATGAGCAGTTCTTC. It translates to CASRRQDSYNEQFF.

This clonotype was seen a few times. CDR3 region: CASSESGGDQPQHF. The DNA of the CDR3 is TGCGCCAGCAGTGAGTCGGGAGGGGATCAGCCCCAGCATTTT. This sequence joins TRBV10-2 and TRBJ1-5, with a tentative D call TRBD1 (5 bases). The CDR3 spans 14 residues. Deletions cut 0 bases from V and 5 bases from J, with 8 bases between. Germline V CDR1 and CDR2: WSHSY, SAAADI.

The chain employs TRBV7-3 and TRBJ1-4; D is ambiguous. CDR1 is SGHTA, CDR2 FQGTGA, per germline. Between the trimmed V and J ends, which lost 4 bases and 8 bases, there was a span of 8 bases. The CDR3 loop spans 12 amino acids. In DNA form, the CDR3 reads TGTGCCAGCAGCTCCCCCGGCGAAAAACTGTTTTTT. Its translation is CASSSPGEKLFF.

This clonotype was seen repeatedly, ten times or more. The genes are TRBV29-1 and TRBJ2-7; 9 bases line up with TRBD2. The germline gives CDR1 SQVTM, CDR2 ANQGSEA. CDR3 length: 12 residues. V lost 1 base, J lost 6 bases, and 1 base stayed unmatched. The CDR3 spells CSVEGAGGEQYF. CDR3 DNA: TGCAGCGTTGAAGGAGCGGGAGGCGAGCAGTACTTC.

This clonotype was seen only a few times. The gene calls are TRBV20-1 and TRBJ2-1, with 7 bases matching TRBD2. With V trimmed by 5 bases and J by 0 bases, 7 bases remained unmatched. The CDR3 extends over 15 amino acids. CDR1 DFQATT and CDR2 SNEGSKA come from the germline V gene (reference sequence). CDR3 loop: CSAGPGGSSYNEQFF. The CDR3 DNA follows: TGCAGTGCTGGCCCCGGGGGGAGCTCCTACAATGAGCAGTTCTTC.

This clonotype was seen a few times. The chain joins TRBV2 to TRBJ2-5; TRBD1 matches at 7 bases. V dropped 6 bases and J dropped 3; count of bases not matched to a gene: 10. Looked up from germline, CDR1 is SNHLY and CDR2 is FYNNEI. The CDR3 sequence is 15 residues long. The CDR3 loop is CASSLTGVLEETQYF. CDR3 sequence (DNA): TGTGCCAGCAGCCTCACAGGGGTATTGGAAGAGACCCAGTACTTC.

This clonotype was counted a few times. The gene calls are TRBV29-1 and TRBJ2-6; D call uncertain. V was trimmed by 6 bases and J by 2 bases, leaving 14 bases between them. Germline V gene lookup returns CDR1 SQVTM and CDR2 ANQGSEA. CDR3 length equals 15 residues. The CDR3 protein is CSVDSGRTGANVLTF. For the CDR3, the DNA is TGCAGCGTCGACTCGGGCAGGACTGGGGCCAACGTCCTGACTTTC.

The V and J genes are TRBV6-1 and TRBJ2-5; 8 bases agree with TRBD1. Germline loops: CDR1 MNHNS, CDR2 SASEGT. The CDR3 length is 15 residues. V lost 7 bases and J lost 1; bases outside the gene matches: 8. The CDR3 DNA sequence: TGTGCCAGCAAACGGACAGGGAGTTTCCAAGAGACCCAGTACTTC. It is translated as CASKRTGSFQETQYF.

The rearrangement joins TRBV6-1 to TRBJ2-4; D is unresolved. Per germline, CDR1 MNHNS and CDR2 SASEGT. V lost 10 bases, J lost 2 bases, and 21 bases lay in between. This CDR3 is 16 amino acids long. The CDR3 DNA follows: TGTGCCAACTCGACCGGTCGGGCTTTGACCAAAAACATTCAGTACTTC. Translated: CANSTGRALTKNIQYF.

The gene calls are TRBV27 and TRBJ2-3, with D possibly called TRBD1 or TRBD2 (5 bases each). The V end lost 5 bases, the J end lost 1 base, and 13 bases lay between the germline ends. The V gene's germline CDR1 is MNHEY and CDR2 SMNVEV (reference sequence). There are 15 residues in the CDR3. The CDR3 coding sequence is TGTGCCAGCAGTCACCGGGACCCCCGCACAGATACGCAGTATTTT. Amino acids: CASSHRDPRTDTQYF.

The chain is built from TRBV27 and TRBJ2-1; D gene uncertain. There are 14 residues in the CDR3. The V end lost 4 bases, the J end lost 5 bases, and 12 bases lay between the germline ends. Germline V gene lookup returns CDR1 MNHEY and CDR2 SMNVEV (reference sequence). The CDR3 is CASSSPPEHNEQFF. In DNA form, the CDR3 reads TGTGCCAGCAGTTCCCCCCCAGAACACAATGAGCAGTTCTTC.

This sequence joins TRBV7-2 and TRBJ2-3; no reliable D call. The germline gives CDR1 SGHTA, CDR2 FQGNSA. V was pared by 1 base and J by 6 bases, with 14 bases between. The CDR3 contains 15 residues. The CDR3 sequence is CASSLDPTGSDTQYF. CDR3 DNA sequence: TGTGCCAGCAGCTTAGACCCGACCGGTAGCGATACGCAGTATTTT.

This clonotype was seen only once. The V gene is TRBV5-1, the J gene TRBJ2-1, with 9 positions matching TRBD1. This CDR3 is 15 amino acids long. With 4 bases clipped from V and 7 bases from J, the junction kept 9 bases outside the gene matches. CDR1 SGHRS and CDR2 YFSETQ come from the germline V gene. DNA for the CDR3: TGCGCCAGCAGCCCGGGACAGGGCAACTGGAATGAGCAGTTCTTC. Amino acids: CASSPGQGNWNEQFF.

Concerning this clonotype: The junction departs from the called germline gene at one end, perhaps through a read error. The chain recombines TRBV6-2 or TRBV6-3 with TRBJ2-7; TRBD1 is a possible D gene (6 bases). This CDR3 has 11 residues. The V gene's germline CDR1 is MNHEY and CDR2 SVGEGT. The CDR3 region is CASSYRTVPLF. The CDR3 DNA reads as TGTGCCAGCAGCTACCGGACAGTCCCCCTCTTC.

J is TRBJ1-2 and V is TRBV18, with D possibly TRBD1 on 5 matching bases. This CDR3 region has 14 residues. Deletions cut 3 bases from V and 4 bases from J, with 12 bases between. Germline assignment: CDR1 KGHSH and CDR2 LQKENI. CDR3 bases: TGTGCCAGCTCACCCCCAGGGCTGACCTATGGCTACACCTTC. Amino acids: CASSPPGLTYGYTF.

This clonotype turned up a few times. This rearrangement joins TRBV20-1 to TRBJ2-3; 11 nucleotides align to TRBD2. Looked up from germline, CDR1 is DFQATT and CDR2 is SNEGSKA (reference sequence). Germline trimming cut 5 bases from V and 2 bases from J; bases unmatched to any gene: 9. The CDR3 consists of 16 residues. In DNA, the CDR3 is TGCAGTGCTGATATCGGGACTAGCGGTCCCACAGATACGCAGTATTTT. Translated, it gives CSADIGTSGPTDTQYF.

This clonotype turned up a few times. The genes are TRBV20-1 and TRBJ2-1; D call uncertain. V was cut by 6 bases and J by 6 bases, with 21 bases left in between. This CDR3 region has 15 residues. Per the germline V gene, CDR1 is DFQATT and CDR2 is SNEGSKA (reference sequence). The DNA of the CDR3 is TGCAGTGCCAACGACCCCGCCGGAGCGCTCAATGAGCAGTTCTTC. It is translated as CSANDPAGALNEQFF.

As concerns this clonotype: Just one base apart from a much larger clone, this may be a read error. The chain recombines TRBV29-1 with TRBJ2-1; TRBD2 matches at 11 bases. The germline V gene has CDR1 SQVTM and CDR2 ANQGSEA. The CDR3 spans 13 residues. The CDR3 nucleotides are TGCAGCGTCGCCCTAGCGGGAGGTCATGAGGAGTTCTTC. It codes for CSVALAGGHEEFF.

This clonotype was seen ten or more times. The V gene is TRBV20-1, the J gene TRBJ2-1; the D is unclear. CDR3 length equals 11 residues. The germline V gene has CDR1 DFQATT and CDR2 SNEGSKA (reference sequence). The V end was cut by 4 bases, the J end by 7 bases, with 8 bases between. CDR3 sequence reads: CSATAANEQFF. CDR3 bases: TGCAGTGCTACAGCTGCAAATGAGCAGTTCTTC.

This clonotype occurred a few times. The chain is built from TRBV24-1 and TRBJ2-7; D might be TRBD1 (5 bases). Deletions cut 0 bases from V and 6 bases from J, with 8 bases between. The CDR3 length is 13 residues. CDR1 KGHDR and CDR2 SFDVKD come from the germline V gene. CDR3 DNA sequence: TGTGCCACCAGTGATTTGTACAGGCGCGAGCAGTACTTC. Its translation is CATSDLYRREQYF.

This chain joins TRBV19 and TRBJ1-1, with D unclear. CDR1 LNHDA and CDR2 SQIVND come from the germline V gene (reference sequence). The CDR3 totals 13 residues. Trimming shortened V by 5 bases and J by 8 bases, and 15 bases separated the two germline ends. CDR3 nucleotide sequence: TGTGCCAGTAGTTGGCGGGAGGAGGGCGAAGCTTTCTTT. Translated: CASSWREEGEAFF.

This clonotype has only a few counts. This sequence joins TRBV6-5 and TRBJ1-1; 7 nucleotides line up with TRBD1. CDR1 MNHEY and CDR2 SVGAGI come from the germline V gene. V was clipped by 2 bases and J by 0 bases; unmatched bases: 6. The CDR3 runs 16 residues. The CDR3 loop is CASSYAPTGLNTEAFF. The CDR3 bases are TGTGCCAGCAGTTACGCACCGACAGGGCTGAACACTGAAGCTTTCTTT.